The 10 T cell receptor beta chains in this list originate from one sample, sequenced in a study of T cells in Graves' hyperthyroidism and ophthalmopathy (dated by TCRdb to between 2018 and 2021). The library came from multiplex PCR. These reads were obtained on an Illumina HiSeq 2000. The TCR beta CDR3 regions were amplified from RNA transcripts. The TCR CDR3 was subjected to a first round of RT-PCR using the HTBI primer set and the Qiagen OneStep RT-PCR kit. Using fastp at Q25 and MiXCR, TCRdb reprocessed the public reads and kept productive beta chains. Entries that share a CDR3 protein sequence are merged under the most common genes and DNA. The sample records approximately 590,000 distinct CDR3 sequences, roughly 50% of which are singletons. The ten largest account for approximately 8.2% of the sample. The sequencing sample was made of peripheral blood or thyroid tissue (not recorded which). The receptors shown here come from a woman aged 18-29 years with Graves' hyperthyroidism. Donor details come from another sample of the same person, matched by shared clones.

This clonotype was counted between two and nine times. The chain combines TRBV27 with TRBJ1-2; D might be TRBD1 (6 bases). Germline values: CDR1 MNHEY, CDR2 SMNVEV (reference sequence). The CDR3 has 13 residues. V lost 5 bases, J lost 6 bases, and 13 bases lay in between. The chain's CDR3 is CASSADRIHGYTF. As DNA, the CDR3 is TGTGCCAGCAGTGCTGACAGGATACATGGCTACACCTTC.

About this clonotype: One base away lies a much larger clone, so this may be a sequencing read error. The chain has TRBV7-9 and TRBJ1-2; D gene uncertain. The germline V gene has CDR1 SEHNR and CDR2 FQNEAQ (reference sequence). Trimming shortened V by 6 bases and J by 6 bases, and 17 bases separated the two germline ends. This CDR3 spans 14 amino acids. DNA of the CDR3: TGTGCCAGCAGTTTCGACTCCCGCGGCCATGGCTACACCTTC. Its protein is CASSFDSRGHGYTF.

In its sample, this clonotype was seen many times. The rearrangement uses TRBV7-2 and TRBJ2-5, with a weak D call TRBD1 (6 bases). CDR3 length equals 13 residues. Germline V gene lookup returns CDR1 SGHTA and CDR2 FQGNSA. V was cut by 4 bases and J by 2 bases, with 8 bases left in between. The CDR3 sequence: CASSWGQQETQYF. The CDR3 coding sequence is TGTGCCAGCAGCTGGGGGCAGCAAGAGACCCAGTACTTC. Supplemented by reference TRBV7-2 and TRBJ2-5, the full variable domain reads GAGVSQSPSNKVTEKGKDVELRCDPISGHTALYWYRQSLGQGLEFLIYFQGNSAPDKSGLPSDRFSAERTGGSVSTLTIQRTQQEDSAVYLCASSWGQQETQYFGPGTRLLVL.

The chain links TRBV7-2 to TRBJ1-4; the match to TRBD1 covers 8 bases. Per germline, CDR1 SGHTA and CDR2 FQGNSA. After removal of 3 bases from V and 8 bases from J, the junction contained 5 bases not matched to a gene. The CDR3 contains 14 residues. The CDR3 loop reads CASSFNRGGEKLFF. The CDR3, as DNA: TGTGCCAGCAGCTTTAACAGGGGGGGAGAAAAACTGTTTTTT.

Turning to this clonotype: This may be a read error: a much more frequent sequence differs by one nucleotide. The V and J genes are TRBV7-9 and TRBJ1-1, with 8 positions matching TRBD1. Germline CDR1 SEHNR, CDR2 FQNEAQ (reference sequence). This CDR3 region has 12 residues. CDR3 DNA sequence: TGTGCCAGCAGGGGGCAGGGGGCGCCGGTGACGTTT. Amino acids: CASRGQGAPVTF. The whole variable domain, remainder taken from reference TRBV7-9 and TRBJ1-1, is DTGVSQNPRHKITKRGQNVTFRCDPISEHNRLYWYRQTLGQGPEFLTYFQNEAQLEKSRLLSDRFSAERPKGSFSTLEIQRTEQGDSAMYLCASRGQGAPVTFGQGTRLTVV.

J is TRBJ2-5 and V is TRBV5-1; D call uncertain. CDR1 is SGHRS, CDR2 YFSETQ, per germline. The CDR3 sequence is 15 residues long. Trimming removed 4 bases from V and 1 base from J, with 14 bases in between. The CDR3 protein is CASSQDRESQETQYF. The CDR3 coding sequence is TGCGCCAGCAGCCAAGATAGAGAGAGCCAAGAGACCCAGTACTTC.

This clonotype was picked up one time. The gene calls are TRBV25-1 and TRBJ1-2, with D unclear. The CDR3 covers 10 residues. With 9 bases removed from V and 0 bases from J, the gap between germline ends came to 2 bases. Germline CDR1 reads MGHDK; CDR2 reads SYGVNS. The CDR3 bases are TGTGCCAGACCTAACTATGGCTACACCTTC. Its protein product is CARPNYGYTF.

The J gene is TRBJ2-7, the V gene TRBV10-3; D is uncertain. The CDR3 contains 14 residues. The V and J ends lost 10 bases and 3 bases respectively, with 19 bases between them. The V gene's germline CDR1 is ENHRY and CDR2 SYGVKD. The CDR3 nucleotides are TGTGCCAGCACCCACTCACTAACCGACTACGAGCAGTACTTC. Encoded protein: CASTHSLTDYEQYF.

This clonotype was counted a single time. For the CDR3, the DNA is TGCAGCGTGAAGCCGGGGGATGGCTACACCTTC. Residues: CSVKPGDGYTF. The chain combines TRBV29-1 with TRBJ1-2; a possible D gene is TRBD1 (5 bases). V was trimmed by 6 bases and J by 6 bases, leaving 11 bases between them. Germline values: CDR1 SQVTM, CDR2 ANQGSEA. This CDR3 contains 11 residues.

Here the CDR3 DNA reads TGTGCCAGTAGTATAGGGGGGACAGGGATGTATGGCTACACCTTC. Translated: CASSIGGTGMYGYTF. The chain uses TRBV19 and TRBJ1-2, with 9 positions matching TRBD1. The CDR3 is made up of 15 amino acids. The trim removed 1 base at V and 5 bases at J, leaving 5 bases unmatched. CDR1 and CDR2 (germline): LNHDA, SQIVND (reference sequence). The full variable domain, its missing parts supplied by reference TRBV19 and TRBJ1-2, is DGGITQSPKYLFRKEGQNVTLSCEQNLNHDAMYWYRQDPGQGLRLIYYSQIVNDFQKGDIAEGYSVSREKKESFPLTVTSAQKNPTAFYLCASSIGGTGMYGYTFGSGTRLTVV.